Below, 16 T cell receptor beta chains from the same sample are listed, as sequenced in a study of shared clonotypes between healthy human individuals. Repertoires were generated with immunoSEQ multiplex PCR, while TCRdb's copy carries only in-frame clones and drops some. The table shows 500,000 to 550,000 clones, with more than 95% occurring only once. The sample consisted of naive CD4+ T cells sorted from blood. Documented subset: CD45RA+ positively selected. All receptors come from a woman aged 25 to 45 in good health.

The chain carries TRBV9 and TRBJ2-5, with TRBD2 matching 10 bases. The J call is uncertain, as TRBJ2-7 better fits the DNA end. CDR1 and CDR2 (germline): SGDLS, YYNGEE. This CDR3 is 15 amino acids long. The CDR3 coding sequence is TGTGCCAGCAGCGAAAGCGGGAGGGCCCCCTACGAGCAGTACTTC. It is translated as CASSESGRAPYEQYF.

This chain joins TRBV6-5 and TRBJ1-1; D unresolved. This CDR3 is built from 14 residues. Germline V lookup: CDR1 MNHEY, CDR2 SVGAGI. V was clipped by 6 bases and J by 3 bases, with 14 bases between them. CDR3 region: CASRVQGVDTEAFF. CDR3 in DNA: TGTGCCAGCAGGGTACAAGGAGTTGACACTGAAGCTTTCTTT.

To note about this clone: This sample also contains other DNA sequences that code for the same CDR3. The CDR3, as DNA: TGTGCCAGCTCACCACTGTCGACAGGGGGTACCTACGAGCAGTACTTC. Residues: CASSPLSTGGTYEQYF. The chain couples TRBV18 to TRBJ2-7; 9 nucleotides line up with TRBD1. This CDR3 contains 16 residues. Trimming removed 1 base from V and 2 bases from J; junction bases left unmatched: 6. The germline V gene encodes CDR1 KGHSH and CDR2 LQKENI.

This clone was detected only once. The rearrangement joins TRBV7-8 to TRBJ2-7, with TRBD1 matching 9 bases. J was trimmed by 6 bases and V by 6 bases; bases with no gene match: 6. Germline V CDR1 and CDR2: SGHVS, FQNEAQ. The CDR3 runs 13 residues. As DNA, the CDR3 is TGTGCCAGCAGGGACAGGGGAGGCGTCGAGCAGTACTTC. Its protein product is CASRDRGGVEQYF.

This chain links TRBV6-1 with TRBJ1-5; no clear D gene. The germline V gene encodes CDR1 MNHNS and CDR2 SASEGT. V gave up 7 bases and J gave up 3 bases, with 10 bases separating them. This CDR3 is 13 amino acids long. The CDR3 nucleotides read TGTGCCAGCAAGCGGCACCTCAATCAGCCCCAGCATTTT. Amino acid sequence: CASKRHLNQPQHF.

V is TRBV28 and J is TRBJ1-3, with unresolved D. The CDR3 spans 13 residues. V dropped 11 bases and J dropped 2 bases, with 13 bases sitting between them. Germline lookup yields CDR1 MDHEN and CDR2 SYDVKM. The CDR3 nucleotides read TGTGCCGCGTACGGGCGACCTGGAAACACCATATATTTT. It specifies CAAYGRPGNTIYF.

J is TRBJ2-7 and V is TRBV10-3; 8 nucleotides match TRBD2. CDR1 and CDR2 from the germline V gene are ENHRY and SYGVKD. The CDR3 covers 14 residues. V dropped 11 bases and J dropped 3; count of bases not matched to a gene: 12. This CDR3 reads CAAYSGISDYEQYF. The CDR3 nucleotides read TGTGCCGCATATAGCGGGATCTCGGACTACGAGCAGTACTTC.

This chain uses TRBV9 with TRBJ1-2; D is possibly TRBD1 (6 bases). Germline V gene sequence: CDR1 SGDLS, CDR2 YYNGEE. V was clipped by 0 bases and J by 5 bases, with 20 bases between them. This CDR3 is built from 17 residues. CDR3 sequence reads: CASSVGGRTGRGYGYTF. The CDR3 nucleotides are TGTGCCAGCAGCGTAGGGGGTCGAACAGGGAGAGGGTATGGCTACACCTTC.

This chain links TRBV27 with TRBJ1-1; 10 nucleotides agree with TRBD1. V shed 5 bases and J 4 bases; nucleotides not matched to a gene: 4. The CDR3 is 14 amino acids. Germline V gives CDR1 MNHEY, CDR2 SMNVEV (reference sequence). This CDR3 reads CASSRGQGSTEAFF. The CDR3 region has the DNA TGTGCCAGCAGTAGGGGACAGGGGAGCACTGAAGCTTTCTTT.

This chain joins TRBV5-8 and TRBJ2-3; the D call may be TRBD1 or TRBD2 (5 bases each). V was shortened by 0 bases and J by 4 bases, with 15 bases between the two germline ends. CDR3 length: 16 residues. Germline V gives CDR1 SGHTS, CDR2 YDEGEE. The CDR3 sequence is CASSLGSGTISDTQYF. DNA for the CDR3: TGTGCCAGCAGCTTGGGGTCGGGGACCATCTCAGATACGCAGTATTTT.

The sample holds one count of this clone. The chain is built from TRBV4-1 and TRBJ2-1; 7 bases are a match to TRBD2. The CDR3 contains 13 residues. CDR1 and CDR2 from the germline V gene are MGHRA and YSYEKL. Unmatched junction bases numbered 5, after V lost 0 bases and J lost 12 bases. CDR3 sequence reads: CASSQEGGLRQFF. The DNA for the CDR3 is TGCGCCAGCAGCCAAGAGGGGGGACTAAGGCAGTTCTTC.

The chain employs TRBV7-8 and TRBJ2-1; D gene uncertain. Trimming left V 1 base short and J 9 bases short, with 10 bases between. Germline CDR1 SGHVS, CDR2 FQNEAQ. The CDR3 length is 13 residues. The CDR3 reads CASSLVGSTEQFF. The CDR3 DNA sequence: TGTGCCAGCAGCTTAGTAGGTAGCACTGAGCAGTTCTTC.

The CDR3 DNA follows: TGTGCCAGCTCACAAGGGCCTGACACTGAAGCTTTCTTT. Translation: CASSQGPDTEAFF. The gene calls are TRBV18 and TRBJ1-1; no reliable D call. The CDR3 is 13 residues long. The germline gives CDR1 KGHSH, CDR2 LQKENI. V shed 4 bases and J shed 3 bases, with 9 bases lying between them.

The chain links TRBV29-1 to TRBJ1-3; a weak D match, TRBD1 (6 bases). Trimming shortened V by 6 bases and J by 3 bases, and 15 bases separated the two germline ends. From germline, CDR1 is SQVTM and CDR2 ANQGSEA. This CDR3 is built from 14 residues. CDR3 sequence: CSVAPQGYGNTIYF. The CDR3 nucleotides read TGCAGCGTAGCTCCACAGGGTTATGGAAACACCATATATTTT.

The chain employs TRBV6-6 and TRBJ1-5; 7 bases map to TRBD1. The germline CDR1 and CDR2 sequences are MNHNY and SVGAGI (reference sequence). This CDR3 has 15 residues. V lost 0 bases to trimming and J lost 5 bases; unmatched junction nucleotides: 4. The CDR3 DNA follows: TGTGCCAGCAGTTACTCGACAGGGAATCATCAGCCCCAGCATTTT. Its translation: CASSYSTGNHQPQHF.

The J gene is TRBJ2-7, the V gene TRBV12-5, with 11 bases fitting TRBD2. V lost 4 bases, J lost 6 bases, and 14 bases stayed unmatched. Per the germline V gene, CDR1 is LGHNT and CDR2 is FRNRAP. This CDR3 is built from 17 residues. CDR3 DNA sequence: TGTGCTAGTGGTTGGCTAGCGGGAGGCCGGTTTCCGCGCGAGCAGTACTTC. It encodes CASGWLAGGRFPREQYF.